Each of the 27 T cell receptor beta chains below was sequenced from the same sample in a study of blood T cell repertoires in COVID-19 (dated by TCRdb to about 2020). The library came from the immunoSEQ multiplex PCR assay. Not all clones reach the TCRdb copy of this immuneACCESS table, which keeps in-frame sequences only. Checked studies attribute under half of the gap to unresolved V genes and leave the rest unexplained. Present in this sample are 150,000 or so clones, roughly 90% of which were seen just once. The ten largest clones take up 5% to 8.5% of the sample. The sample comprised PBMCs or T cells enriched from blood (not recorded which). The source is a woman in her forties or fifties who had recovered from COVID-19.

The chain has TRBV6-2 or TRBV6-3 and TRBJ1-2; the D is unclear. The ends were cut back, 1 base at V and 6 bases at J, with 18 bases in the middle. CDR3 length: 16 residues. Germline assignment: CDR1 MNHEY and CDR2 SVGEGT. CDR3 region: CASSYYLGKGLDGYTF. The CDR3 DNA sequence: TGTGCCAGCAGTTACTATCTCGGAAAAGGCCTAGATGGCTACACCTTC.

CDR3 loop: CASSEGRGMAQYF. The DNA of the CDR3 is TGTGCCAGCAGTGAAGGGCGGGGCATGGCCCAGTACTTC. J is TRBJ2-5 and V is TRBV6-1; D is perhaps TRBD2 (6 bases). Per the germline V gene, CDR1 is MNHNS and CDR2 is SASEGT. This CDR3 has 13 residues. The ends were cut back, 1 base at V and 9 bases at J, with 12 bases in the middle.

The chain combines TRBV7-6 with TRBJ1-2, with a possible D match to TRBD1 (6 bases). CDR1 and CDR2 from the germline V gene are SGHVS and FNYEAQ. The CDR3 sequence is 15 residues long. Trimming took off 5 bases at V and 0 bases at J, with 13 bases between the two ends. The CDR3 here is CASSDRGSTNYGYTF. CDR3 bases: TGTGCCAGCAGCGATAGGGGGTCGACTAACTATGGCTACACCTTC.

This clone was seen only once. V usage is TRBV7-6 and J usage is TRBJ2-7; the D gene is possibly TRBD1 (6 bases). Germline V lookup: CDR1 SGHVS, CDR2 FNYEAQ. The CDR3 consists of 15 residues. The V gene lost 1 base and the J gene lost 6 bases, with 16 bases spanning the gap. The CDR3 here is CASSLVQGPGAEQYF. The DNA for the CDR3 is TGTGCCAGCAGCTTAGTTCAGGGGCCCGGGGCCGAGCAGTACTTC. The complete variable domain, with remaining parts taken from reference TRBV7-6 and TRBJ2-7, reads GAGVSQSPRYKVTKRGQDVALRCDPISGHVSLYWYRQALGQGPEFLTYFNYEAQQDKSGLPNDRFSAERPEGSISTLTIQRTEQRDSAMYRCASSLVQGPGAEQYFGPGTRLTVT.

The rearrangement uses TRBV3-1 (or the pseudogene TRBV3-2) and TRBJ1-6, with 7 bases fitting TRBD1. The CDR3 is made up of 15 amino acids. The V segment lost 1 base and the J segment 6 bases; nucleotides outside the gene matches: 3. Germline CDR1 is LGHDT and CDR2 is YNNKEL (reference sequence). In DNA, the CDR3 is TGTGCCAGCAGCCAAGTGGGGACAGTTAATTCACCCCTCCACTTT. It translates to CASSQVGTVNSPLHF.

The genes are TRBV4-2 and TRBJ2-1; D not certain. Germline V gives CDR1 LGHNA, CDR2 YNFKEQ. This CDR3 spans 14 amino acids. V shed 0 bases and J shed 3 bases, with 6 bases lying between them. The CDR3 here is CASSQDASYNEQFF. CDR3 sequence (DNA): TGTGCCAGCAGCCAAGATGCCAGCTACAATGAGCAGTTCTTC.

J is TRBJ1-3 and V is TRBV2; D is uncertain. The CDR3 runs 15 residues. Trimming removed 1 base at V and 0 bases at J, with 7 bases between. CDR1 SNHLY and CDR2 FYNNEI come from the germline V gene. The CDR3 sequence: CASSEDRSSGNTIYF. As DNA, the CDR3 is TGTGCCAGCAGTGAAGACCGGAGCTCTGGAAACACCATATATTTT.

This chain joins TRBV27 and TRBJ1-2, with 9 bases matching TRBD1. CDR1 and CDR2 (germline): MNHEY, SMNVEV (reference sequence). Unmatched junction bases numbered 18, after V lost 8 bases and J lost 5 bases. The CDR3 covers 17 residues. This CDR3 is CASRRGTGKIVDYGYTF. The DNA for the CDR3 is TGTGCCAGCCGAAGAGGGACAGGGAAAATAGTTGATTATGGCTACACCTTC.

For the CDR3, the DNA is TGTGCCAGCAAACAGGGGGCTGGGGAGACCCAGTACTTC. Translated: CASKQGAGETQYF. The chain recombines TRBV5-4 with TRBJ2-5; 9 nucleotides agree with TRBD1. Trimming took 6 bases from V and 5 from J; bases not matched to a gene: 5. Germline values: CDR1 SGHNT, CDR2 YYREEE (reference sequence). This CDR3 has 13 amino acids.

This chain joins TRBV5-1 and TRBJ1-2; 10 bases are shared with TRBD1. The CDR3 loop spans 15 amino acids. Germline assignment: CDR1 SGHRS and CDR2 YFSETQ. The J segment lost 8 bases and the V segment lost 4 bases, leaving 11 bases of the junction unmatched. The CDR3 bases are TGCGCCAGCAGCAGCGGAGGTGACAGGGGGCAGGGCTACACCTTC. Amino acids: CASSSGGDRGQGYTF.

The chain combines TRBV5-4 with TRBJ1-3; D unresolved. This CDR3 has 15 residues. Germline assignment: CDR1 SGHNT and CDR2 YYREEE (reference sequence). V was pared by 2 bases and J by 4 bases, with 13 bases between. CDR3 bases: TGTGCCAGCAGCTTAGCGACCCCGGGAGGAAACACCATATATTTT. Translated, it gives CASSLATPGGNTIYF.

V is TRBV5-4 and J is TRBJ1-2, with D maybe TRBD1 (6 bases). This CDR3 region has 16 residues. Trimming removed 4 bases at V and 2 bases at J, with 18 bases between. In germline, CDR1 is SGHNT, CDR2 YYREEE (reference sequence). Here the CDR3 reads CASSQAYRAQNYGYTF. The CDR3 DNA is TGTGCCAGCAGCCAGGCATACAGGGCCCAGAACTATGGCTACACCTTC.

Written as DNA, the CDR3 is TGTGCCAGCAGCTTGGCAGGGTTGAGGGGCTACACCTTC. Amino acid sequence: CASSLAGLRGYTF. The chain joins TRBV5-4 to TRBJ1-2, with D perhaps TRBD1 (5 bases). Germline V gene data show CDR1 as SGHNT and CDR2 as YYREEE (reference sequence). This CDR3 contains 13 residues. V gave up 0 bases and J gave up 8 bases, with 11 bases separating them.

The V call is TRBV14, the J call TRBJ2-7, with 7 bases identical to TRBD1. This CDR3 is 16 amino acids long. Germline assignment: CDR1 SGHDN and CDR2 FVKESK. The ends lost 5 bases at V and 0 bases at J; junction bases unmatched: 10. The CDR3 DNA reads TGTGCCAGCAGCAACAGGGGAATGTACGGCTCCTACGAGCAGTACTTC. Protein product: CASSNRGMYGSYEQYF. The variable domain in full, with the rest retrieved from reference TRBV14 and TRBJ2-7, is EAGVTQFPSHSVIEKGQTVTLRCDPISGHDNLYWYRRVMGKEIKFLLHFVKESKQDESGMPNNRFLAERTGGTYSTLKVQPAELEDSGVYFCASSNRGMYGSYEQYFGPGTRLTVT.

This chain connects TRBV19 to TRBJ1-4, with 9 bases aligning to TRBD1. Germline CDR1 is LNHDA and CDR2 is SQIVND (reference sequence). Trimming cost V 7 bases and J 3 bases; bases outside gene matches: 9. The CDR3 is made up of 16 amino acids. As DNA, the CDR3 is TGTGCCAGTACGGGAGGGTGGACAGGGGCTAATGAAAAACTGTTTTTT. Protein sequence: CASTGGWTGANEKLFF.

About this clone itself: Germline and junction disagree at one end, which may indicate a read error. In nucleotides, the CDR3 is TGTGCCAGCAGGGAAGTAATCACCGGGGAGCTGTTTTTT. Protein: CASREVITGELFF. The gene calls are TRBV6-1 and TRBJ2-2; D is unclear. In germline, CDR1 is MNHNS, CDR2 SASEGT. The CDR3 runs 13 residues.

The rearrangement uses TRBV11-2 and TRBJ1-1; a weak D match, TRBD1 (6 bases). V shed 7 bases and J shed 5 bases, with 20 bases lying between them. CDR1 and CDR2 from the germline V gene are SGHAT and FQNNGV. The CDR3 runs to 15 residues. The DNA of the CDR3 is TGTGCCAGCACCCCCCGGGTGGGAGGGGGGACTGAAGCTTTCTTT. Protein sequence: CASTPRVGGGTEAFF. The variable domain in full, with the rest retrieved from reference TRBV11-2 and TRBJ1-1, is EAGVAQSPRYKIIEKRQSVAFWCNPISGHATLYWYQQILGQGPKLLIQFQNNGVVDDSQLPKDRFSAERLKGVDSTLKIQPAKLEDSAVYLCASTPRVGGGTEAFFGQGTRLTVV.

The rearrangement links TRBV2 to TRBJ1-1; no clear D. Germline V CDR1 and CDR2: SNHLY, FYNNEI. Trimming took 6 bases from V and 3 from J, leaving 14 bases between them. The CDR3 contains 14 residues. The CDR3, as DNA: TGTGCCAGCAGAGCGGGTGGGCGGGACACTGAAGCTTTCTTT. Its protein product is CASRAGGRDTEAFF.

The chain recombines TRBV7-8 with TRBJ1-4; no firm D call. The CDR3 has 13 amino acids. Germline V gene lookup returns CDR1 SGHVS and CDR2 FQNEAQ. V was pared by 8 bases and J by 7 bases, with 14 bases between. The CDR3 sequence is CASQNARGEKLFF. The CDR3 nucleotides read TGTGCCAGCCAAAACGCACGAGGTGAAAAACTGTTTTTT.

This chain uses TRBV27 with TRBJ1-1; unclear D gene. The CDR3 spans 13 residues. CDR1 MNHEY and CDR2 SMNVEV come from the germline V gene (reference sequence). V was clipped by 6 bases and J by 2 bases, with 10 bases between them. This chain's CDR3 is CASRGTANTEAFF. In DNA, the CDR3 is TGTGCCAGCAGGGGTACAGCTAACACTGAAGCTTTCTTT.

The rearrangement joins TRBV19 to TRBJ1-5, with D perhaps TRBD1 (6 bases). Germline values: CDR1 LNHDA, CDR2 SQIVND (reference sequence). V lost 4 bases and J lost 0, with 7 bases in between. This CDR3 region has 14 residues. The CDR3 region has the DNA TGTGCCAGTAGTAACAGGGATAGCAATCAGCCCCAGCATTTT. Translating gives CASSNRDSNQPQHF.

The rearrangement uses TRBV6-2 or TRBV6-3 and TRBJ2-7; D remains ambiguous. The germline V gene has CDR1 MNHEY and CDR2 SVGEGT. Between the trimmed V and J ends, which lost 2 bases and 3 bases, there was a span of 2 bases. The CDR3 is made up of 11 amino acids. CDR3 in amino acids: CASSYLYEQYF. In nucleotides, the CDR3 is TGTGCCAGCAGTTACCTCTACGAGCAGTACTTC.

The chain has TRBV15 and TRBJ2-1; the match to TRBD2 covers 8 bases. This CDR3 region has 15 residues. V gave up 3 bases and J gave up 8 bases; unmatched junction bases: 9. Looked up from germline, CDR1 is LNHNV and CDR2 is YYDKDF (reference sequence). CDR3 in amino acids: CATSRRDRGGDEQFF. The CDR3 coding sequence is TGTGCCACCAGCAGGCGGGATCGGGGGGGCGATGAGCAGTTCTTC.

The chain employs TRBV23-1 and TRBJ1-2; D ambiguous. TRBV23-1 falls under the ORF class, with uncertain function. V lost 8 bases and J 4 bases, leaving 17 bases between the germline ends. This CDR3 is built from 14 residues. This CDR3 is CASLPPEGLYGYTF. Written as DNA, the CDR3 is TGCGCCAGCCTCCCCCCCGAGGGCCTCTATGGCTACACCTTC.

This clone occurred a few times. The chain recombines TRBV10-3 with TRBJ1-5, with no clear D. CDR1 is ENHRY and CDR2 is SYGVKD in the germline V gene. CDR3 length: 14 amino acids. V was shortened by 6 bases and J by 4 bases, with 13 bases between the two germline ends. The CDR3 region has the DNA TGTGCCATCAGCAACAGACCAGAAAATCAGCCCCAGCATTTT. This translates into CAISNRPENQPQHF.

The chain recombines TRBV7-2 with TRBJ1-1, with D unresolved. Trimming left V 5 bases short and J 10 bases short, with 20 bases between. The CDR3 spans 14 residues. Per the germline V gene, CDR1 is SGHTA and CDR2 is FQGNSA. Written as DNA, the CDR3 is TGTGCCAGCAGCAAGAGGGCCTTGAAAGATGGAGCTTTCTTT. Its translation: CASSKRALKDGAFF. Based on the CDR3 plus reference TRBV7-2 and TRBJ1-1, the full variable domain is GAGVSQSPSNKVTEKGKDVELRCDPISGHTALYWYRQSLGQGLEFLIYFQGNSAPDKSGLPSDRFSAERTGGSVSTLTIQRTQQEDSAVYLCASSKRALKDGAFFGQGTRLTVV.

The gene calls are TRBV19 and TRBJ1-5; D uncertain. V was pared by 8 bases and J by 3 bases, with 17 bases between. The CDR3 has 15 residues. Germline values: CDR1 LNHDA, CDR2 SQIVND (reference sequence). The CDR3 sequence is CASDRDRRLNQPQHF. The CDR3 DNA reads TGTGCCAGTGATAGAGACCGTCGACTCAATCAGCCCCAGCATTTT.